One and the same sample provided the 20 T cell receptor beta chains below, sequenced in a study of cytomegalovirus exposure and HLA in healthy donors. The study ran its PCR with 60 Vbeta and 13 Jbeta primers. Clones were read by immunoSEQ multiplex PCR, and TCRdb kept only the in-frame ones, dropping some. The repertoire consists of 95,000 or so clones, with 65% to 80% occurring once and the leading ten covering around 16%. The sequenced sample consisted of PBMCs. The receptors here all came from a woman between 50 and 59 years old in good health and CMV-seropositive.

This sequence joins TRBV5-1 and TRBJ1-3; TRBD1 is a possible D gene (5 bases). Germline V gene sequence: CDR1 SGHRS, CDR2 YFSETQ. The CDR3 has 15 residues. V was pared by 2 bases and J by 3 bases, with 12 bases between. The chain's CDR3 is CASSLSGGSGNTIYF. Written as DNA, the CDR3 is TGCGCCAGCAGCTTATCCGGGGGGAGTGGAAACACCATATATTTT.

The genes are TRBV7-3 and TRBJ2-1, with TRBD2 matching over 10 bases. This CDR3 comprises 15 residues. CDR1 is SGHTA and CDR2 is FQGTGA in the germline V gene. J gave up 5 bases and V 4 bases, and 5 bases lay outside the gene matches. CDR3 coding DNA: TGTGCCAGCAGCTCCTCCGGGACTAGCGACAATGAGCAGTTCTTC. Its translation: CASSSSGTSDNEQFF.

The CDR3 region is CATSRDSEGFNQPQHF. Here the CDR3 DNA reads TGTGCCACCAGCAGAGATTCAGAGGGATTCAATCAGCCCCAGCATTTT. The rearrangement links TRBV15 to TRBJ1-5, with no clear D. The CDR3 is 16 residues long. Trimming stripped 0 bases from V and 3 bases from J, with 12 bases between. Germline CDR1 is LNHNV and CDR2 is YYDKDF (reference sequence).

This clone was counted only a few times. Mismatch with germline at one junction end may stem from a read error. The chain is built from TRBV7-9 and TRBJ2-5, with D maybe TRBD2 (6 bases). CDR1 SEHNR and CDR2 FQNEAQ come from the germline V gene (reference sequence). CDR3 size: 11 residues. The CDR3 region has the DNA TGTTCCAGCAGCGGAGGGCAGACCCAGTACTTC. Its protein is CSSSGGQTQYF.

This clone was recorded a few times. The V gene is TRBV5-4, the J gene TRBJ2-7; 12 bases fit TRBD1. The germline gives CDR1 SGHNT, CDR2 YYREEE (reference sequence). V was pared by 4 bases and J by 4 bases, with 3 bases of the junction left unmatched. The CDR3 is made up of 14 amino acids. CDR3 in DNA: TGTGCCAGCAGCCCGGGACAGGGGGCTTACGAGCAGTACTTC. Amino acid sequence: CASSPGQGAYEQYF.

V usage is TRBV6-5 and J usage is TRBJ1-1; weak D call: TRBD1 (6 bases). The germline gives CDR1 MNHEY, CDR2 SVGAGI. The CDR3 covers 14 residues. Trimming removed 6 bases at V and 6 bases at J, with 17 bases between. DNA for the CDR3: TGTGCCAGCAGGCTTACCCCCCCAGGGGCTGAAGCTTTCTTT. Protein: CASRLTPPGAEAFF.

The V gene is TRBV4-3, the J gene TRBJ2-1; 7 bases line up with TRBD2. In germline, CDR1 is LGHNA, CDR2 YSLEER. The CDR3 runs 17 residues. The V segment lost 1 base and the J segment 5 bases; nucleotides outside the gene matches: 11. CDR3: CASSQVGGRRRDNEQFF. The CDR3 region has the DNA TGCGCCAGCAGCCAAGTAGGCGGGAGACGTCGGGACAATGAGCAGTTCTTC.

The rearrangement joins TRBV7-2 to TRBJ1-3; 7 bases map to TRBD1. This CDR3 is 16 amino acids long. The V gene end was trimmed by 6 bases and the J gene end by 0 bases; junction bases not matched to a gene: 8. From germline, CDR1 is SGHTA and CDR2 FQGNSA. DNA of the CDR3: TGTGCCAGCAGTGTCACAGGGGCCCCCTCTGGAAACACCATATATTTT. The encoded protein is CASSVTGAPSGNTIYF.

V is TRBV2 and J is TRBJ1-6, with no clear D. Germline values: CDR1 SNHLY, CDR2 FYNNEI. The CDR3 spans 15 residues. Deletions cut 8 bases from V and 0 bases from J, with 11 bases between. The CDR3 loop reads CASARSSSYNSPLHF. The CDR3 region has the DNA TGTGCCAGCGCAAGATCTAGCTCCTATAATTCACCCCTCCACTTT.

The CDR3 sequence is CASSLMGSSGNTIYF. CDR3 DNA sequence: TGTGCCAGCAGCTTAATGGGCAGCTCTGGAAACACCATATATTTT. The rearrangement joins TRBV7-9 to TRBJ1-3; D is undetermined. V lost 2 bases to trimming and J lost 0 bases, with 8 bases between them. CDR3 length: 15 residues. In germline, CDR1 is SEHNR, CDR2 FQNEAQ (reference sequence).

The chain links TRBV12-5 to TRBJ1-6, with D possibly being TRBD1 (5 bases). V shed 2 bases and J shed 5 bases, with 13 bases lying between them. Germline V gene sequence: CDR1 LGHNT, CDR2 FRNRAP. This CDR3 has 16 residues. This CDR3 reads CASGLRVGRDNSPLHF. The CDR3 nucleotides are TGTGCTAGTGGTTTGAGGGTCGGCAGGGATAATTCACCCCTCCACTTT. Supplemented by reference TRBV12-5 and TRBJ1-6, the full variable domain reads DARVTQTPRHKVTEMGQEVTMRCQPILGHNTVFWYRQTMMQGLELLAYFRNRAPLDDSGMPKDRFSAEMPDATLATLKIQPSEPRDSAVYFCASGLRVGRDNSPLHFGNGTRLTVT.

The chain combines TRBV21-1 with TRBJ1-5; the table calls TRBD1, which could not be checked here. TRBV21-1 is marked as a pseudogene. The CDR3 loop spans 19 amino acids. CDR3 DNA: TGTGCCAGCAGCTACACTACCACATCCGGGACAGGGGGTAATCAGCCCCAGCATTTT. The encoded protein is CASSYTTTSGTGGNQPQHF.

In its sample, this clone was seen a few times. V is TRBV7-9 and J is TRBJ2-2; weak D call: TRBD2 (5 bases). This CDR3 spans 15 amino acids. The germline gives CDR1 SEHNR, CDR2 FQNEAQ (reference sequence). Trimming pared 4 bases from V and 4 bases from J, leaving 13 bases between. The CDR3 nucleotides are TGTGCCAGCAGCTGGGGTGCGGGCTCCACCGGGGAGCTGTTTTTT. This gives the protein CASSWGAGSTGELFF.

The chain couples TRBV5-5 to TRBJ1-1, with a weak D call TRBD1 (6 bases). The germline V gene encodes CDR1 SGHKS and CDR2 YYEKEE (reference sequence). V lost 1 base and J lost 8, with 12 bases in between. The CDR3 length is 13 residues. CDR3 amino acids: CASSLTGQIEAFF. The CDR3 coding sequence is TGTGCCAGCAGCTTGACAGGGCAAATAGAAGCTTTCTTT.

This clone has only one observation. The CDR3 DNA reads as TGCGCCAGCAGCCCCAGCGGGAGCCCAGATACGCAGTATTTT. This sequence encodes CASSPSGSPDTQYF. V is TRBV5-1 and J is TRBJ2-3; the match to TRBD2 covers 8 bases. With 4 bases clipped from V and 4 bases from J, the junction kept 5 bases outside the gene matches. The CDR3 has 14 residues. CDR1 is SGHRS, CDR2 YFSETQ, per germline.

CDR3 nucleotides: TGCGCCAGCAGTGTTCGCGGAACCGGGGAGCTGTTTTTT. This encodes CASSVRGTGELFF. The V and J genes are TRBV10-1 and TRBJ2-2; D is uncertain. Trimming left V 4 bases short and J 5 bases short, with 8 bases between. CDR1 and CDR2 from the germline V gene are WNHNN and SYGVQD (reference sequence). This CDR3 spans 13 amino acids.

The V and J genes are TRBV7-6 and TRBJ1-4, with TRBD1 identical over 10 bases. CDR1 and CDR2 (germline): SGHVS, FNYEAQ. V lost 5 bases to trimming and J lost 7 bases; unmatched junction nucleotides: 10. There are 16 residues in the CDR3. The CDR3 loop is CASSPPTGGMGEKLFF. In nucleotides, the CDR3 is TGTGCCAGCAGCCCCCCGACAGGGGGCATGGGTGAAAAACTGTTTTTT.

This chain uses TRBV28 with TRBJ2-3; 8 nucleotides align to TRBD2. The CDR3 sequence is 17 residues long. V shed 5 bases and J 2 bases; nucleotides not matched to a gene: 12. Per the germline V gene, CDR1 is MDHEN and CDR2 is SYDVKM. CDR3 loop: CASSAFLAGPSTDTQYF. CDR3 coding DNA: TGTGCCAGCAGTGCCTTTCTAGCGGGCCCGTCCACAGATACGCAGTATTTT.

The gene calls are TRBV5-4 and TRBJ2-7, with TRBD2 as a possible D gene (5 bases). The CDR3 extends over 14 amino acids. V lost 1 base, J lost 4 bases, and 12 bases lay in between. Germline values: CDR1 SGHNT, CDR2 YYREEE (reference sequence). CDR3 nucleotide sequence: TGTGCCAGCAGCTTGAGAGGGAACGGGTACGAGCAGTACTTC. Translating gives CASSLRGNGYEQYF.

The chain has TRBV9 and TRBJ2-2; 8 bases match TRBD2. CDR1 is SGDLS, CDR2 YYNGEE, per germline. V lost 1 base, J lost 5 bases, and 10 bases stayed unmatched. The CDR3 is made up of 17 amino acids. In nucleotides, the CDR3 is TGTGCCAGCAGCGTAACTAGCGGCCAGACGTTAACCGGGGAGCTGTTTTTT. Residues: CASSVTSGQTLTGELFF.